The sequence of this T cell receptor (beta chain) was determined in a study of cytomegalovirus exposure and HLA in healthy donors. On the study more broadly: Membership in the Caucasian-associated ancestry cluster was found for about 80% of 300 to 500 genotyped donors.

Study outcomes and limitations: The study found most TCR sequences rare, yet found some public TCRs in many donors. Analyzed later, most CMV-associated TCR beta chains appeared HLA-restricted. Specificity for CMV antigens was confirmed in vitro for three of the CMV-associated chains.

The PCR made use of 60 Vbeta and 13 Jbeta primers. Profiling relied on immunoSEQ multiplex PCR, and the TCRdb table lists in-frame clones only, not all of them. This table holds around 140,000 clones, more than 60% found once. Trimming took 5 bases from V and 1 from J; bases not matched to a gene: 13. The V gene's germline CDR1 is MGHRA and CDR2 YSYEKL. This CDR3 region has 17 residues. The table lists this clone with many counts. The antigen is unknown. This TCR was recovered from a middle-aged man in good health and CMV-seronegative. Input material: PBMCs. V gene TRBV4-1 combines with J gene TRBJ1-2; 7 nucleotides line up with TRBD1. The CDR3 loop is CASSYYSEGARNYGYTF. The DNA of the CDR3 is TGCGCCAGCAGCTATTACTCGGAGGGGGCCCGTAACTATGGCTACACCTTC.